These 9 T cell receptor beta chains originate from one sample sequenced in a study of T cells in localized non-small cell lung cancer. Method: immunoSEQ multiplex PCR; TCRdb's copy keeps in-frame clones and lacks some. The repertoire consists of about 33,000 clones, with roughly 77% occurring once and the leading ten covering about 15%. The sample consisted of peripheral blood, taken before any cancer treatment. These receptors were taken from a male donor at least 60 years old with stage III squamous cell lung carcinoma.

CDR3 sequence reads: CASSSNRDTQYF. CDR3 coding DNA: TGTGCCAGCAGCTCCAACAGAGATACGCAGTATTTT. The V gene is TRBV7-6, the J gene TRBJ2-3; unclear D gene. This CDR3 has 12 amino acids. Trimming cost V 4 bases and J 5 bases, with 7 bases left between them. Germline lookup yields CDR1 SGHVS and CDR2 FNYEAQ. The full variable domain, rest sourced from reference TRBV7-6 and TRBJ2-3, is GAGVSQSPRYKVTKRGQDVALRCDPISGHVSLYWYRQALGQGPEFLTYFNYEAQQDKSGLPNDRFSAERPEGSISTLTIQRTEQRDSAMYRCASSSNRDTQYFGPGTRLTVL.

In DNA form, the CDR3 reads TGTGCCAGCAGCTTGGCCGGGACGGAGGCAAACATTCAGTACTTC. Its protein product is CASSLAGTEANIQYF. The chain is built from TRBV5-4 and TRBJ2-4; tentatively, D is TRBD1 or TRBD2 (5 bases each). The V end lost 0 bases, the J end lost 6 bases, and 13 bases lay between the germline ends. The germline V gene has CDR1 SGHNT and CDR2 YYREEE (reference sequence). The CDR3 contains 15 residues.

V gene TRBV18 combines with J gene TRBJ1-3; tentatively, D is TRBD1 (6 bases). CDR1 and CDR2 (germline): KGHSH, LQKENI. Deletions cut 6 bases from V and 0 bases from J, with 15 bases between. The CDR3 sequence is 16 residues long. CDR3 coding DNA: TGTGCCAGCTCGCTCGGAGACAGGAGCTCTGGAAACACCATATATTTT. As protein: CASSLGDRSSGNTIYF.

The rearrangement uses TRBV7-9 and TRBJ2-3; no clear D gene. Germline CDR1 is SEHNR and CDR2 is FQNEAQ (reference sequence). The germline V and J ends were trimmed by 5 bases and 2 bases, with 5 bases remaining between them. This CDR3 has 12 residues. CDR3 region: CASSLHTDTQYF. CDR3 nucleotides: TGTGCCAGCAGCCTGCACACAGATACGCAGTATTTT.

The V call is TRBV11-1, the J call TRBJ2-1; D unresolved. CDR3 length equals 11 residues. Germline assignment: CDR1 SGHAT and CDR2 FQDESV (reference sequence). V was pared by 5 bases and J by 8 bases, with 7 bases between. As DNA, the CDR3 is TGTGCCAGCAGCCGTGAGTATGAGCAGTTCTTC. Translating it yields CASSREYEQFF.

The chain couples TRBV28 to TRBJ2-7; 10 bases are a match to TRBD2. Germline V gene lookup returns CDR1 MDHEN and CDR2 SYDVKM. Trimming at V came to 5 bases and at J to 6 bases, leaving 10 bases not matched to a gene. The CDR3 is 15 amino acids. The CDR3 protein is CASSRQGTSAREQYF. In nucleotides, the CDR3 is TGTGCCAGCAGTCGACAGGGGACTAGCGCTCGCGAGCAGTACTTC.

This clone was seen only a few times. This chain joins TRBV6-1 and TRBJ1-5; D might be TRBD1 (5 bases). The germline V gene encodes CDR1 MNHNS and CDR2 SASEGT. V lost 7 bases to trimming and J lost 1 base, with 14 bases between them. There are 15 residues in the CDR3. DNA of the CDR3: TGTGCCAGCAAACGGGGGACGGGGAGCAATCAGCCCCAGCATTTT. This codes for CASKRGTGSNQPQHF.

This chain uses TRBV30 with TRBJ2-7, with 8 positions matching TRBD1. Germline assignment: CDR1 GTSNPN and CDR2 SVGIG (reference sequence). The V gene end was trimmed by 5 bases and the J gene end by 4 bases; junction bases not matched to a gene: 19. CDR3 length equals 17 residues. The CDR3 loop is CAWDPPWTGYRAYEQYF. The CDR3 coding sequence is TGTGCCTGGGACCCCCCCTGGACAGGGTACAGGGCTTACGAGCAGTACTTC.

The chain recombines TRBV7-9 with TRBJ2-3; 8 bases line up with TRBD1. Per the germline V gene, CDR1 is SEHNR and CDR2 is FQNEAQ (reference sequence). V was pared by 4 bases and J by 7 bases, with 7 bases of the junction left unmatched. The CDR3 runs to 14 residues. The CDR3 coding sequence is TGTGCCAGCAGCTGGGGACAGGAGAGGAATACGCAGTATTTT. Amino acid sequence: CASSWGQERNTQYF.